This T cell receptor (beta chain) was captured by sequencing in a study of shared clonotypes between healthy human individuals. Study as a whole: Two female and a few male donors aged 18 to 49 were enrolled. Regarding the study as a whole: Clonotype sharing among donors was expected to depend on sequencing depth.

The run depth of the assay was deep. TCRdb keeps only in-frame clones here, not all; method: immunoSEQ multiplex PCR. Found here are approximately 1.4 million clones, approximately 98% of them singletons; the top ten hold roughly 0.45%. The investigators split CD4+ cells into a CD45RA+ naive subset and a CD45RA-negative memory subset. As concerns this clone: Its matching antigen is unknown.

This CDR3 is built from 16 residues. Germline loops: CDR1 PRHDT, CDR2 FYEKMQ (reference sequence). The trim removed 5 bases at V and 3 bases at J, leaving 12 bases unmatched. This TCR derives from a man younger than 40 in good health. V is TRBV13 and J is TRBJ2-7; the match to TRBD1 covers 8 bases. Sequenced input: naive CD4+ T cells sorted from blood. The subset was: CD45RA+ positively selected. For the CDR3, the DNA is TGTGCCAGCAGCCCAAAAACCGGGACAGGTAACTACGAGCAGTACTTC. This encodes CASSPKTGTGNYEQYF.